This T cell receptor beta chain was captured in a study of T cell repertoires in cytomegalovirus infection. The overall study: As its CMV epitopes, the study selected recently identified HLA-C-restricted and well-studied HLA-B-restricted targets. It was the public TCR beta signatures that indicated both CMV infection and matching HLA type.

TCRdb processed the reads anew with MiXCR; each CDR3 protein has one entry. The table shows under 200,000 distinct CDR3 sequences, with about 20% occurring only once. CDR3 size: 11 residues. Trimming took off 3 bases at V and 6 bases at J, with 5 bases between the two ends. Study-level findings and limits: HLA-C-restricted CMV clonotypes gave the most frequent clonotype in two of eight donors.

In the case of this clonotype: Antigen: not known.

The chain has TRBV12-3 or TRBV12-4 and TRBJ1-1, with D unclear. The source was CD8+ T cells from cultured PBMCs, collected from culture after CMV antigen stimulation. This receptor was taken from a human donor in good health (CMV status not recorded). Some clones in this sample may be carry-over from other donors' samples. The CDR3 reads CASSFGAEAFF. The CDR3 nucleotides read TGTGCCAGCAGTTTTGGGGCTGAAGCTTTCTTT.